Described below is a single TCR beta chain sequence and its context. It has no known antigen specificity. The input lacks base qualities; no much larger clone sits a single base away. TCR beta repertoires were profiled from peripheral blood of 10 to 15 young patients with multiple sclerosis to demonstrate the VDJtools post-analysis software. The patients with multiple sclerosis were children and adolescents between about 6 and 15 years of age. CDR1 and CDR2 are read off the germline V gene (reference sequence) as SEHNR and FQNEAQ. The cysteine opens and the phenylalanine closes a CDR3 of 15 amino acids. Here the CDR3 DNA is all that survives: 45 bases in frame from base 1. V and J are trimmed by 4 bases and 4 bases, and the gene matches miss 8 bases of the junction. The data derive from a study of post-analysis software for immune sequencing data (dated by TCRdb to between 2014 and 2017). Context from the whole study: The recorded disease courses included relapsing-remitting, secondary progressive and progressive-relapsing multiple sclerosis, and some patients had no subtype annotation. The patient repertoires were compared against approximately twelve previously published healthy control repertoires obtained from donors aged about 6 to 26 years. A subset of samples was prepared in parallel using single-end sample barcoding, then pooled and co-amplified after Illumina adapter ligation. The research as a whole found: Strong co-clustering of samples prepared in the same batch was shown by direct clustering with F measure, prompting a batch-effect correction. Compared with controls, multiple sclerosis patients had significantly lower normalized Chao1 diversity, a finding suggesting substantial peripheral T-cell clonal expansion. Significantly higher frequencies in patients than in controls were found for five TRBV segments, including TRBV5-6, TRBV5-1 and TRBV20-1. The control group was slightly older than the multiple sclerosis patient group.

Library preparation employed PCR. Instrument used: Illumina HiSeq 2500. To reduce PCR and sequencing biases, unique molecular identifiers were built into the TCR beta cDNA libraries. Every 1 to 10 million input T cells yielded some 500,000 cDNA molecules, meaning each molecule approximated one T cell. The same protocol used for the earlier healthy control dataset was applied to prepare and sequence the patient libraries. Samples belonging to the same batch were prepared together, multiplexed and sequenced on a shared HiSeq lane. The paper's processing steps were these. Raw barcoded reads were processed with MIGEC, discarding single-read molecular identifier groups before consensus assembly and CDR3 extraction. Clonotype tables were post-analysed with VDJtools, normalizing diversity by down-sampling all datasets to the smallest sample size. To correct batch-related cross-sample contamination, repertoire overlap clustering matched CDR3 amino acid sequences but not nucleotide sequences. TCRdb reprocessed the public reads (quality trimming at Q25 with fastp, clone calling with MiXCR) and kept in-frame beta chains. Each CDR3 protein gets just one entry, which takes the most common genes and DNA from the rows behind it. TCRdb assigned the V and J calls; the authors' analysis was not used. The sample table holds some 890,000 distinct CDR3 sequences, of which roughly 58% were seen once. About 4.8% of the sample lies in the top ten.

The specimen was blood. The chain uses TRBV7-9 and TRBJ1-1, and TRBD1 matches 8 of the central bases. This clonotype originated in a girl aged 5-17 years with multiple sclerosis. The CDR3 protein is CASSSATGACTEAFF. The nucleotide sequence is TGTGCCAGCAGCTCTGCGACAGGGGCCTGCACTGAAGCTTTCTTT.